The 27 T cell receptor beta chains below come from one sample, sequenced in a study of Ad26.COV2.S vaccination and SARS-CoV-2 variants. Data came from immunoSEQ multiplex PCR; TCRdb stores just in-frame clones and leaves some out. Here the sample spans about 680,000 clones, 80% to 90% being singletons. Treatment given: some 20 received Ad26.COV2.S at low or high dose, single or two shots; about 5 received placebo; per-sample allocation not given. Each sample was drawn 63 days after the first injection (of vaccine or placebo). Sample: peripheral blood, taken in a trial of Ad26.COV2.S vaccine versus placebo. Source of these receptors: a person between 18 and 59 years old who received the Ad26.COV2.S COVID-19 vaccine or a placebo.

This chain uses TRBV3-1 (or the pseudogene TRBV3-2) with TRBJ2-3; D may be TRBD2 (6 bases). The germline V gene encodes CDR1 LGHDT and CDR2 YNNKEL (reference sequence). V shed 3 bases and J shed 5 bases, with 12 bases lying between them. The CDR3 is made up of 14 amino acids. The CDR3, as DNA: TGTGCCAGCAGCCATGGGACTCGCCAAGATACGCAGTATTTT. Translated: CASSHGTRQDTQYF.

This clone was picked up one time. This chain joins TRBV18 and TRBJ1-2, with no clear D. The CDR3 totals 15 residues. Looked up from germline, CDR1 is KGHSH and CDR2 is LQKENI. V was pared by 3 bases and J by 2 bases, with 13 bases between. CDR3 bases: TGTGCCAGCTCACCTCGGTTGGAGGCGAACTATGGCTACACCTTC. Its translation is CASSPRLEANYGYTF.

Only one count was recorded for this clone. V usage is TRBV5-1 and J usage is TRBJ1-2; TRBD1 matches at 9 bases. This CDR3 has 15 residues. Germline CDR1 and CDR2: SGHRS and YFSETQ. The J segment lost 5 bases and the V segment lost 4 bases, leaving 9 bases of the junction unmatched. CDR3 residues: CASSPLQGASYGYTF. DNA of the CDR3: TGCGCCAGCAGCCCTTTACAGGGGGCGTCTTATGGCTACACCTTC.

This rearrangement joins TRBV10-1 to TRBJ2-7; TRBD1 is a possible D gene (6 bases). The CDR3 sequence is 13 residues long. Deletions cut 5 bases from V and 4 bases from J, with 12 bases between. Germline lookup yields CDR1 WNHNN and CDR2 SYGVQD (reference sequence). In nucleotides, the CDR3 is TGCGCCAGCAGTCCGGGACAAACATACGAGCAGTACTTC. Its protein is CASSPGQTYEQYF.

The chain recombines TRBV6-6 with TRBJ1-2; possibly TRBD1 for D (5 bases). Trimming removed 11 bases from V and 5 bases from J, with 15 bases in between. CDR3 length equals 12 residues. Germline CDR1 is MNHNY and CDR2 is SVGAGI (reference sequence). In nucleotides, the CDR3 is TGTGCCGGTCAAGGGGCGGATTATGGCTACACCTTC. Protein product: CAGQGADYGYTF.

This sequence joins TRBV7-2 and TRBJ2-3, with 11 positions matching TRBD2. The CDR3 has 16 residues. Germline V CDR1 and CDR2: SGHTA, FQGNSA. V dropped 1 base and J dropped 4; count of bases not matched to a gene: 4. CDR3 amino acids: CASSLDLAGGSDTQYF. The CDR3 coding sequence is TGTGCCAGCAGCTTAGATCTAGCGGGGGGATCAGATACGCAGTATTTT.

V usage is TRBV19 and J usage is TRBJ2-3; 8 bases agree with TRBD2. The CDR3 extends over 14 amino acids. The ends lost 6 bases at V and 5 bases at J; junction bases unmatched: 7. Germline V lookup: CDR1 LNHDA, CDR2 SQIVND (reference sequence). This CDR3 reads CASRAGGPQDTQYF. DNA of the CDR3: TGTGCCAGTAGGGCGGGAGGCCCCCAAGATACGCAGTATTTT.

The chain recombines TRBV5-1 with TRBJ2-4; 7 bases map to TRBD1. Germline V CDR1 and CDR2: SGHRS, YFSETQ. The CDR3 runs to 17 residues. With 0 bases clipped from V and 0 bases from J, the junction kept 6 bases outside the gene matches. CDR3 sequence reads: CASSLAGDSLAKNIQYF. The CDR3 DNA follows: TGCGCCAGCAGCTTGGCCGGGGACAGTCTAGCCAAAAACATTCAGTACTTC.

This chain joins TRBV27 and TRBJ1-6; no reliable D call. Trimming left V 4 bases short and J 10 bases short, with 8 bases between. Germline V gene data show CDR1 as MNHEY and CDR2 as SMNVEV (reference sequence). This CDR3 comprises 12 residues. The CDR3 DNA reads TGTGCCAGCAGTTGGGTGGGCTCACCCCTCCACTTT. Protein: CASSWVGSPLHF.

The chain combines TRBV30 with TRBJ1-1; 10 bases are shared with TRBD1. J was trimmed by 5 bases and V by 7 bases; bases with no gene match: 1. The CDR3 covers 11 residues. Germline V gene sequence: CDR1 GTSNPN, CDR2 SVGIG (reference sequence). The CDR3 DNA follows: TGTGCCTTGGACAGGGGGACTGAAGCTTTCTTT. Its protein product is CALDRGTEAFF.

The rearrangement joins TRBV30 to TRBJ1-2; the D is unclear. The CDR3 loop spans 11 amino acids. CDR1 GTSNPN and CDR2 SVGIG come from the germline V gene (reference sequence). V lost 5 bases to trimming and J lost 3 bases, with 7 bases between them. CDR3 bases: TGTGCCTGGGATACCTACTATGGCTACACCTTC. Translated: CAWDTYYGYTF.

V gene TRBV4-2 combines with J gene TRBJ2-2; D gene uncertain. Germline V gives CDR1 LGHNA, CDR2 YNFKEQ. CDR3 length: 14 residues. The V gene lost 0 bases and the J gene lost 0 bases, with 2 bases spanning the gap. In DNA, the CDR3 is TGTGCCAGCAGCCAAGATACGAACACCGGGGAGCTGTTTTTT. Residues: CASSQDTNTGELFF.

This chain uses TRBV25-1 with TRBJ2-7; 9 bases fit TRBD2. Unmatched junction bases numbered 11, after V lost 3 bases and J lost 2 bases. The germline V gene encodes CDR1 MGHDK and CDR2 SYGVNS. CDR3 length: 17 residues. CDR3 bases: TGTGCCAGCAGTGACTCCGCGGGGGGGGGTCAGCCCTACGAGCAGTACTTC. Translating it yields CASSDSAGGGQPYEQYF.

The chain has TRBV5-8 and TRBJ2-2; TRBD1 is a possible D gene (6 bases). V shed 5 bases and J shed 1 base, with 15 bases lying between them. The CDR3 is 16 amino acids. Germline V gene data show CDR1 as SGHTS and CDR2 as YDEGEE. The CDR3, as DNA: TGTGCCAGCAGAAAAGGAAACAGGGTGAACACCGGGGAGCTGTTTTTT. As protein: CASRKGNRVNTGELFF.

In its sample, this clone was seen a few times. The chain recombines TRBV27 with TRBJ1-4; 8 bases map to TRBD1. Losses at the gene ends were 5 bases for V and 3 bases for J; bases not matched to a gene: 5. The CDR3 covers 15 residues. Germline CDR1 and CDR2: MNHEY and SMNVEV (reference sequence). The CDR3 is CASSGLDRANEKLFF. CDR3 nucleotides: TGTGCCAGCAGTGGGTTGGACAGGGCTAATGAAAAACTGTTTTTT.

The chain couples TRBV18 to TRBJ2-2; D may correspond to TRBD1 or TRBD2 (5 bases each). The germline V gene has CDR1 KGHSH and CDR2 LQKENI. This CDR3 comprises 15 residues. V lost 3 bases and J 4 bases, leaving 12 bases between the germline ends. CDR3 amino acids: CASSPNGGFTGELFF. DNA for the CDR3: TGTGCCAGCTCACCTAATGGGGGATTCACCGGGGAGCTGTTTTTT.

DNA of the CDR3: TGTGCCAGCAGAAACAAGGAAGGTGAAGCTTTCTTT. It is translated as CASRNKEGEAFF. This chain joins TRBV7-8 and TRBJ1-1, with no clear D. Germline loops: CDR1 SGHVS, CDR2 FQNEAQ. The CDR3 runs to 12 residues. Trimming took off 6 bases at V and 7 bases at J, with 12 bases between the two ends.

J is TRBJ2-1 and V is TRBV9; a weak D match, TRBD1 (5 bases). Per germline, CDR1 SGDLS and CDR2 YYNGEE. With 0 bases removed from V and 4 bases from J, the gap between germline ends came to 5 bases. This CDR3 is built from 13 residues. CDR3 amino acids: CASSVEGYNEQFF. The CDR3 nucleotides read TGTGCCAGCAGCGTAGAGGGGTACAATGAGCAGTTCTTC.

The J gene is TRBJ2-5, the V gene TRBV4-3; D might be TRBD2 (5 bases). This CDR3 has 13 residues. V lost 0 bases and J lost 3, with 5 bases in between. Germline V gives CDR1 LGHNA, CDR2 YSLEER. For the CDR3, the DNA is TGCGCCAGCAGCCAAGAACTAGAAGAGACCCAGTACTTC. Translation: CASSQELEETQYF.

The rearrangement links TRBV6-6 to TRBJ1-2; 8 bases map to TRBD1. V shed 6 bases, J shed 7 bases, and the junction held 7 bases outside the gene matches. The CDR3 contains 13 residues. Germline V gene lookup returns CDR1 MNHNY and CDR2 SVGAGI (reference sequence). DNA of the CDR3: TGTGCCAGCAGCCCGGACAGGGAAGCTGGCTACACCTTC. Its protein product is CASSPDREAGYTF.

The rearrangement links TRBV5-1 to TRBJ2-5, with D possibly matching TRBD2 (5 bases). The V end was cut by 0 bases, the J end by 2 bases, with 8 bases between. This CDR3 comprises 14 residues. Germline V lookup: CDR1 SGHRS, CDR2 YFSETQ. This CDR3 is CASSLVPGQETQYF. Here the CDR3 DNA reads TGCGCCAGCAGCTTGGTTCCGGGGCAAGAGACCCAGTACTTC.

V gene TRBV15 combines with J gene TRBJ1-6, with D perhaps TRBD1 (6 bases). CDR3 length: 18 residues. Trimming took 0 bases from V and 10 from J, leaving 22 bases between them. CDR1 and CDR2 (germline): LNHNV, YYDKDF (reference sequence). The chain's CDR3 is CATSRDVGSDRSRSPLHF. CDR3 bases: TGTGCCACCAGCAGAGATGTGGGGAGCGACAGGTCGAGGTCACCCCTCCACTTT.

J is TRBJ1-1 and V is TRBV6-5, with TRBD1 identical over 12 bases. The ends lost 0 bases at V and 10 bases at J; junction bases unmatched: 3. Germline V gene lookup returns CDR1 MNHEY and CDR2 SVGAGI. CDR3 size: 14 residues. CDR3 nucleotide sequence: TGTGCCAGCAGTTACTCGGGACAGGGGGCGCGAGCTTTCTTT. This gives the protein CASSYSGQGARAFF.

The chain joins TRBV5-4 to TRBJ2-7, with TRBD2 identical over 10 bases. The CDR3 is 15 residues long. The germline V gene encodes CDR1 SGHNT and CDR2 YYREEE (reference sequence). After removal of 1 base from V and 3 bases from J, the junction contained 4 bases not matched to a gene. The CDR3 coding sequence is TGTGCCAGCAGCTTGTCTAGCGGGAGAGGCTACGAGCAGTACTTC. This sequence encodes CASSLSSGRGYEQYF.

The chain links TRBV10-3 to TRBJ2-1, with 8 bases aligning to TRBD2. The CDR3 length is 14 residues. Germline V gene lookup returns CDR1 ENHRY and CDR2 SYGVKD. V lost 8 bases, J lost 7 bases, and 10 bases stayed unmatched. This chain's CDR3 is CAISIAGFENEQFF. The CDR3 nucleotides read TGTGCCATCTCAATAGCGGGATTTGAGAATGAGCAGTTCTTC.

This clone was counted between two and nine times. The chain combines TRBV5-4 with TRBJ1-2; possibly TRBD1 for D (6 bases). The germline V and J ends were trimmed by 2 bases and 6 bases, with 11 bases remaining between them. This CDR3 spans 13 amino acids. Germline V gives CDR1 SGHNT, CDR2 YYREEE (reference sequence). Written as DNA, the CDR3 is TGTGCCAGCAGCTTCACAGGGAGCAATGGCTACACCTTC. Translating gives CASSFTGSNGYTF.

This chain connects TRBV5-8 to TRBJ2-7; 8 positions match TRBD1. CDR1 is SGHTS, CDR2 YDEGEE, per germline. The V and J ends lost 3 bases and 2 bases, in that order; junction bases with no gene match: 13. The CDR3 is 17 residues long. CDR3 protein: CASSSTYVRTGTYEQYF. In DNA form, the CDR3 reads TGTGCCAGCAGCTCAACGTACGTTCGGACAGGGACCTACGAGCAGTACTTC.